This entry lists 9 T cell receptor beta chains sequenced from one sample in a study of blood T cell repertoires in COVID-19. Measured with immunoSEQ multiplex PCR; TCRdb has only the in-frame clones, and not every one. The sample shows almost 65,000 clones, 88% of them seen only once. Material for sequencing was PBMCs or T cells enriched from blood (not recorded which). All receptors derive from a middle-aged woman who had recovered from COVID-19.

This clone is a singleton in its sample. This chain links TRBV7-2 with TRBJ1-6; D may be TRBD1 (6 bases). Germline V gene lookup returns CDR1 SGHTA and CDR2 FQGNSA. The CDR3 consists of 14 residues. The V end was cut by 7 bases, the J end by 7 bases, with 14 bases between. The CDR3 DNA is TGTGCCAGCAAAGCACAGGGTGGGAATTCACCCCTCCACTTT. Amino acids: CASKAQGGNSPLHF.

V gene TRBV11-3 combines with J gene TRBJ1-3; D is possibly TRBD1 (6 bases). Trimming removed 1 base from V and 1 base from J, with 11 bases in between. Germline CDR1 and CDR2: SGHNT and YENEEA. This CDR3 is built from 16 residues. The CDR3 DNA reads TGTGCCAGCAGCTTAGTACAGGGTCGATCTGGAAACACCATATATTTT. Protein sequence: CASSLVQGRSGNTIYF.

This chain connects TRBV3-1 (or the pseudogene TRBV3-2) to TRBJ1-2, with unresolved D. This CDR3 is 13 amino acids long. From germline, CDR1 is LGHDT and CDR2 YNNKEL (reference sequence). V lost 1 base, J lost 2 bases, and 5 bases lay in between. CDR3 sequence (DNA): TGTGCCAGCAGCCAAGCTCAGAACTATGGCTACACCTTC. Encoded protein: CASSQAQNYGYTF.

The V and J genes are TRBV2 and TRBJ1-6, with TRBD1 as a possible D gene (6 bases). The CDR3 has 13 residues. The germline gives CDR1 SNHLY, CDR2 FYNNEI. Between the trimmed V and J ends, which lost 7 bases and 7 bases, there was a span of 11 bases. The CDR3 bases are TGTGCCAGCATTGGGGGCATCAATTCACCCCTCCACTTT. This encodes CASIGGINSPLHF. The whole variable domain, filled in from reference TRBV2 and TRBJ1-6, reads EPEVTQTPSHQVTQMGQEVILRCVPISNHLYFYWYRQILGQKVEFLVSFYNNEISEKSEIFDDQFSVERPDGSNFTLKIRSTKLEDSAMYFCASIGGINSPLHFGNGTRLTVT.

The chain has TRBV5-4 and TRBJ2-5; 11 positions match TRBD2. Germline V gene data show CDR1 as SGHNT and CDR2 as YYREEE (reference sequence). Trimming took 4 bases from V and 5 from J; bases not matched to a gene: 7. The CDR3 runs 15 residues. This CDR3 is CASSHSGGATETQYF. The CDR3 coding sequence is TGTGCCAGCAGCCATAGCGGGGGGGCCACGGAGACCCAGTACTTC.

For the CDR3, the DNA is TGCGCCAGCAAAGAGTCGGAAGCGGGGGGGCCCGGGGAGACCCAGTACTTC. Amino acid sequence: CASKESEAGGPGETQYF. V usage is TRBV4-1 and J usage is TRBJ2-5; 10 bases align to TRBD2. This CDR3 region has 17 residues. CDR1 MGHRA and CDR2 YSYEKL come from the germline V gene. V trimming: 7 bases; J trimming: 5 bases; junction bases outside the gene matches: 16.

The CDR3, as DNA: TGTGCCAGCAGTTACGACGGCACCAGGGCGCAGTATTTT. This translates into CASSYDGTRAQYF. V is TRBV6-5 and J is TRBJ2-3, with D tentatively TRBD1 (5 bases). CDR1 and CDR2 (germline): MNHEY, SVGAGI. V lost 2 bases and J lost 10, with 13 bases in between. CDR3 size: 13 residues.

The V gene is TRBV11-2, the J gene TRBJ1-3; D gene unclear. Trimming shortened V by 6 bases and J by 1 base, and 10 bases separated the two germline ends. The germline V gene has CDR1 SGHAT and CDR2 FQNNGV. The CDR3 totals 14 residues. CDR3 DNA sequence: TGTGCCAGCAGTACTCGACAATCTGGAAACACCATATATTTT. Its protein is CASSTRQSGNTIYF.

The rearrangement links TRBV10-3 to TRBJ1-1; D not resolved. V lost 4 bases, J lost 0 bases, and 6 bases lay in between. The CDR3 runs 13 residues. Per the germline V gene, CDR1 is ENHRY and CDR2 is SYGVKD. The CDR3 bases are TGTGCCATCAGTGCAGAAATGAACACTGAAGCTTTCTTT. It codes for CAISAEMNTEAFF.